The present entry profiles one T cell receptor beta chain with its context. The antigen is not known. This sample was included in a study of T cells in localized non-small cell lung cancer. Study-wide findings and caveats: Within adjacent lung there appeared a median around 60 of the top 100 tumor clones.

Clones were read by immunoSEQ multiplex PCR, and TCRdb kept only the in-frame ones, dropping some. The table has roughly 25,000 clones, about 88% seen once; the top ten hold over 13%. Trimming left V 4 bases short and J 8 bases short, with 11 bases between. The CDR3 runs to 12 residues. Germline values: CDR1 SNHLY, CDR2 FYNNEI. This clonotype was sampled from a female donor of 60 years or more with stage II squamous cell lung carcinoma. The chain has TRBV2 and TRBJ1-2, with D uncertain. Here the sequenced sample was peripheral blood, taken before any cancer treatment. This chain's CDR3 is CASSVHGDGYTF. CDR3 in DNA: TGTGCCAGCAGTGTCCATGGTGACGGCTACACCTTC.